The 30 T cell receptor beta chains below were found in one sample sequenced in a study of cytotoxic CD8 clonotypes in ibrutinib-treated CLL. TCRdb keeps only in-frame clones here, not all; method: immunoSEQ multiplex PCR. The top ten clones hold 10% to 12% of a sample with more than 110,000 clones, more than 85% of them seen once. This material consisted of PBMCs, taken after 12 months of ibrutinib treatment. These receptors were taken from a human donor with chronic lymphocytic leukemia.

The gene calls are TRBV19 and TRBJ2-5; 7 bases are a match to TRBD2. Germline V lookup: CDR1 LNHDA, CDR2 SQIVND (reference sequence). V dropped 3 bases and J dropped 0; count of bases not matched to a gene: 1. This CDR3 contains 14 residues. The CDR3 sequence is CASSIGTNQETQYF. In DNA, the CDR3 is TGTGCCAGTAGTATTGGGACTAACCAAGAGACCCAGTACTTC.

The rearrangement uses TRBV28 and TRBJ1-4; D gene uncertain. The ends were cut back, 7 bases at V and 11 bases at J, with 11 bases in the middle. CDR3 length: 11 amino acids. Germline-derived CDR1 and CDR2 are MDHEN and SYDVKM. The CDR3 DNA is TGTGCCAGCACCATGGGAGAGAAACTGTTTTTT. The encoded protein is CASTMGEKLFF.

The rearrangement uses TRBV2 and TRBJ2-3; the D is unclear. CDR1 and CDR2 (germline): SNHLY, FYNNEI. With 4 bases removed from V and 2 bases from J, the gap between germline ends came to 10 bases. The CDR3 runs 14 residues. Written as DNA, the CDR3 is TGTGCCAGCAGTGTTGTAGTCTTCACAGATACGCAGTATTTT. Protein product: CASSVVVFTDTQYF.

The chain uses TRBV11-3 and TRBJ2-5; 13 nucleotides agree with TRBD2. CDR1 is SGHNT, CDR2 YENEEA, per germline. The CDR3 is made up of 15 amino acids. With 5 bases clipped from V and 3 bases from J, the junction kept 3 bases outside the gene matches. The CDR3 DNA is TGTGCCAGCAGCAACGGACTAGCGGGAGAAGAGACCCAGTACTTC. This sequence encodes CASSNGLAGEETQYF.

The chain recombines TRBV10-3 with TRBJ1-4; a possible D gene is TRBD1 (5 bases). The length of the CDR3 is 18 residues. Trimming shortened V by 2 bases and J by 0 bases, and 16 bases separated the two germline ends. The germline CDR1 and CDR2 sequences are ENHRY and SYGVKD. The CDR3 spells CAISELGTGKATNEKLFF. CDR3 DNA sequence: TGTGCCATCAGTGAGCTTGGGACTGGAAAAGCAACTAATGAAAAACTGTTTTTT.

This chain joins TRBV6-5 and TRBJ2-7; the D is unclear. There are 14 residues in the CDR3. The V gene lost 4 bases and the J gene lost 0 bases, with 10 bases spanning the gap. Germline CDR1 reads MNHEY; CDR2 reads SVGAGI. The DNA of the CDR3 is TGTGCCAGCAGTTTGGGCTTTTACTCCTACGAGCAGTACTTC. Translated, it gives CASSLGFYSYEQYF.

The chain combines TRBV10-1 with TRBJ2-2, with D perhaps matching TRBD2 (5 bases). V gave up 10 bases and J gave up 2 bases, with 17 bases separating them. The CDR3 is 15 residues long. Germline-derived CDR1 and CDR2 are WNHNN and SYGVQD (reference sequence). CDR3 sequence: CATQEAGVNTGELFF. CDR3 nucleotide sequence: TGCGCCACCCAGGAGGCAGGAGTTAACACCGGGGAGCTGTTTTTT.

Worth noting for this clone: The sample contains more than one DNA sequence encoding this CDR3. The V call is TRBV18, the J call TRBJ2-7; 10 nucleotides line up with TRBD2. Germline V gives CDR1 KGHSH, CDR2 LQKENI. There are 14 residues in the CDR3. Trimming took 3 bases from V and 4 from J; bases not matched to a gene: 3. In nucleotides, the CDR3 is TGTGCCAGCTCACCGGGACTAGCGAGTTACGAGCAGTACTTC. The encoded protein is CASSPGLASYEQYF. Full variable domain (outside the CDR3, taken from reference TRBV18 and TRBJ2-7): NAGVMQNPRHLVRRRGQEARLRCSPMKGHSHVYWYRQLPEEGLKFMVYLQKENIIDESGMPKERFSAEFPKEGPSILRIQQVVRGDSAAYFCASSPGLASYEQYFGPGTRLTVT.

The chain couples TRBV19 to TRBJ1-2; D uncertain. V lost 3 bases, J lost 0 bases, and 5 bases lay in between. There are 13 residues in the CDR3. The germline gives CDR1 LNHDA, CDR2 SQIVND (reference sequence). This CDR3 is CASSIQTNYGYTF. Written as DNA, the CDR3 is TGTGCCAGTAGTATCCAGACTAACTATGGCTACACCTTC.

This chain links TRBV27 with TRBJ1-2; D gene ambiguous. Germline values: CDR1 MNHEY, CDR2 SMNVEV (reference sequence). V shed 7 bases and J shed 8 bases, with 14 bases lying between them. The CDR3 runs 12 residues. CDR3 protein: CASKKIGKGYTF. CDR3 bases: TGTGCCAGCAAAAAGATTGGAAAGGGCTACACCTTC.

The chain employs TRBV18 and TRBJ1-5; D is unclear. Germline CDR1 and CDR2: KGHSH and LQKENI. Trimming took 3 bases from V and 1 from J, leaving 19 bases between them. The CDR3 length is 18 residues. The CDR3 DNA reads as TGTGCCAGCTCACCTCAACCCGTAACGCGGGTCAGCAATCAGCCCCAGCATTTT. Its protein product is CASSPQPVTRVSNQPQHF.

This chain uses TRBV2 with TRBJ2-1; 10 bases agree with TRBD2. The junction had 11 bases not matched to a gene; V was cut back by 6 bases and J by 9 bases. Germline V gives CDR1 SNHLY, CDR2 FYNNEI. This CDR3 has 15 residues. The CDR3 region has the DNA TGTGCCAGCAGGATAGCTAGCGGGAGTATGGTTGAGCAGTTCTTC. The encoded protein is CASRIASGSMVEQFF.

The chain combines TRBV6-5 with TRBJ2-1, with D possibly called TRBD1 or TRBD2 (6 bases each). With 2 bases removed from V and 14 bases from J, the gap between germline ends came to 16 bases. From germline, CDR1 is MNHEY and CDR2 SVGAGI. The CDR3 consists of 13 residues. CDR3 nucleotides: TGTGCCAGCAGTTACATAAGCACGGGGGCTAAGTTCTTC. Translation: CASSYISTGAKFF.

The rearrangement links TRBV28 to TRBJ2-7; 8 bases agree with TRBD2. The CDR3 length is 17 residues. The V and J ends lost 5 bases and 0 bases, in that order; junction bases with no gene match: 12. Germline lookup yields CDR1 MDHEN and CDR2 SYDVKM. CDR3 loop: CASSARGGRPRSYEQYF. DNA for the CDR3: TGTGCCAGCAGTGCGAGGGGCGGGAGGCCCCGCTCCTACGAGCAGTACTTC.

This clone showed up just a few times. The chain links TRBV15 to TRBJ2-1, with 7 bases lining up with TRBD2. Germline CDR1 and CDR2: LNHNV and YYDKDF (reference sequence). The CDR3 runs to 14 residues. With 7 bases clipped from V and 8 bases from J, the junction kept 11 bases outside the gene matches. CDR3 loop: CATTGGSGRDEQFF. CDR3 DNA sequence: TGTGCCACCACTGGCGGGAGTGGAAGAGATGAGCAGTTCTTC. Complete variable domain (other parts from reference TRBV15 and TRBJ2-1): DAMVIQNPRYQVTQFGKPVTLSCSQTLNHNVMYWYQQKSSQAPKLLFHYYDKDFNNEADTPDNFQSRRPNTSFCFLDIRSPGLGDTAMYLCATTGGSGRDEQFFGPGTRLTVL.

Here the CDR3 reads CAAVGGRAYNEQFF. In DNA, the CDR3 is TGTGCCGCGGTGGGCGGGAGGGCCTACAATGAGCAGTTCTTC. The rearrangement links TRBV6-6 to TRBJ2-1; TRBD2 aligns across 9 bases. The CDR3 runs to 14 residues. After removal of 11 bases from V and 2 bases from J, the junction contained 7 bases not matched to a gene. Germline CDR1 reads MNHNY; CDR2 reads SVGAGI (reference sequence).

The chain has TRBV27 and TRBJ2-4; D is possibly TRBD1 (6 bases). V lost 5 bases and J 8 bases, leaving 22 bases between the germline ends. Germline CDR1 and CDR2: MNHEY and SMNVEV (reference sequence). The CDR3 spans 16 residues. The CDR3 region is CASSPRDINPGHIQYF. In nucleotides, the CDR3 is TGTGCCAGCAGTCCCCGGGACATCAACCCGGGGCACATTCAGTACTTC.

The rearrangement links TRBV11-2 to TRBJ1-5; D unresolved. The CDR3 extends over 15 amino acids. The germline V gene has CDR1 SGHAT and CDR2 FQNNGV. V was pared by 0 bases and J by 4 bases, with 10 bases between. The chain's CDR3 is CASSLDGRGNQPQHF. The DNA for the CDR3 is TGTGCCAGCAGCTTAGATGGACGGGGAAATCAGCCCCAGCATTTT.

Notes on this clone: One end of the junction fails to match germline, which may point to a read error. The chain has TRBV7-7 and TRBJ2-5; 8 bases map to TRBD2. This CDR3 has 15 amino acids. Germline assignment: CDR1 SSHAT and CDR2 FNYEAQ (reference sequence). The CDR3 loop reads CASSLTSGYQETQYF. The DNA of the CDR3 is TGTGCTAGCAGCTTAACTAGCGGCTATCAAGAGACCCAGTACTTC.

This chain joins TRBV5-1 and TRBJ2-5; possibly TRBD1 or TRBD2 for D (5 bases each). This CDR3 comprises 14 residues. Trimming removed 0 bases at V and 7 bases at J, with 13 bases between. CDR1 SGHRS and CDR2 YFSETQ come from the germline V gene. Written as DNA, the CDR3 is TGCGCCAGCAGCTTGGATGGGACCGAGGGGACCCAGTACTTC. This gives the protein CASSLDGTEGTQYF.

A word on this clone: The same CDR3 is also encoded by other DNA sequences in this sample. The rearrangement links TRBV9 to TRBJ2-5; D possibly corresponds to TRBD1 (5 bases). The CDR3 sequence is 14 residues long. Germline CDR1 reads SGDLS; CDR2 reads YYNGEE. The V end lost 1 base, the J end lost 0 bases, and 7 bases lay between the germline ends. CDR3 nucleotide sequence: TGTGCCAGCAGCGTAACAGGCTACCAAGAGACCCAGTACTTC. It encodes CASSVTGYQETQYF.

This chain connects TRBV10-3 to TRBJ2-3, with D maybe TRBD2 (6 bases). Germline V gives CDR1 ENHRY, CDR2 SYGVKD. V dropped 8 bases and J dropped 0 bases, with 12 bases sitting between them. CDR3 size: 14 residues. CDR3 sequence (DNA): TGTGCCATCGGTCTGGCGGGAAGCACAGATACGCAGTATTTT. Its translation is CAIGLAGSTDTQYF.

The chain joins TRBV9 to TRBJ2-7; 8 bases match TRBD2. The CDR3 length is 14 residues. Germline CDR1 reads SGDLS; CDR2 reads YYNGEE. V lost 0 bases and J lost 6; bases outside the gene matches: 5. CDR3 sequence reads: CASSVVGGDGEQYF. The CDR3 coding sequence is TGTGCCAGCAGCGTAGTCGGGGGGGACGGCGAGCAGTACTTC.

This chain uses TRBV29-1 with TRBJ2-1, with 10 positions matching TRBD2. Germline assignment: CDR1 SQVTM and CDR2 ANQGSEA. Trimming removed 1 base from V and 4 bases from J; junction bases left unmatched: 10. The CDR3 sequence is 17 residues long. The CDR3 nucleotides are TGCAGCGTTGAAGGGAACCCGGGACTAGCGTCTTACAATGAGCAGTTCTTC. Translation: CSVEGNPGLASYNEQFF.

The chain combines TRBV28 with TRBJ2-3; D assignment may be TRBD1 or TRBD2 (6 bases each). Germline V gives CDR1 MDHEN, CDR2 SYDVKM. V lost 6 bases and J lost 4, with 17 bases in between. CDR3 length equals 15 residues. The CDR3 DNA follows: TGTGCCAGCAGCCCCGGCCAGGGGACTCCAGATACGCAGTATTTT. Translated, it gives CASSPGQGTPDTQYF.

The chain recombines TRBV28 with TRBJ1-5, with D possibly TRBD1 on 5 matching bases. Germline V gene data show CDR1 as MDHEN and CDR2 as SYDVKM. The CDR3 has 12 amino acids. Trimming left V 10 bases short and J 5 bases short, with 12 bases between. The CDR3 sequence is CAIRDGDQPQHF. CDR3 bases: TGTGCCATCCGGGACGGAGATCAGCCCCAGCATTTT.

The rearrangement links TRBV6-5 to TRBJ1-3, with D unresolved. The germline V gene has CDR1 MNHEY and CDR2 SVGAGI. The length of the CDR3 is 14 residues. Trimming removed 2 bases from V and 0 bases from J, with 5 bases in between. The CDR3 DNA is TGTGCCAGCAGTTACGAGGGCTCTGGAAACACCATATATTTT. Translation gives CASSYEGSGNTIYF.

The chain couples TRBV6-6 to TRBJ1-1; D is undetermined. Trimming took off 6 bases at V and 1 base at J, with 9 bases between the two ends. Looked up from germline, CDR1 is MNHNY and CDR2 is SVGAGI (reference sequence). The CDR3 is made up of 13 amino acids. The CDR3 region has the DNA TGTGCCAGCAGATTCAGCTCGAACACTGAAGCTTTCTTT. This gives the protein CASRFSSNTEAFF.

The rearrangement joins TRBV18 to TRBJ2-1; TRBD2 is a possible D gene (5 bases). The V gene's germline CDR1 is KGHSH and CDR2 LQKENI. Trimming took off 0 bases at V and 7 bases at J, with 16 bases between the two ends. This CDR3 comprises 16 residues. The CDR3 loop reads CASSPPVARELNEQFF. As DNA, the CDR3 is TGTGCCAGCTCACCACCAGTAGCGCGAGAGTTAAATGAGCAGTTCTTC.

This chain uses TRBV9 with TRBJ1-3; possibly TRBD1 for D (5 bases). The germline V and J ends were trimmed by 2 bases and 3 bases, with 9 bases remaining between them. The CDR3 spans 14 residues. Germline V gene lookup returns CDR1 SGDLS and CDR2 YYNGEE. The CDR3 protein is CASSVGDLGNTIYF. The CDR3 coding sequence is TGTGCCAGCAGCGTGGGGGATCTTGGAAACACCATATATTTT.